The clone carrying this T cell receptor beta chain appeared many times. This record belongs to a study of early T cells in non-severe SARS-CoV-2 infection. Attachment of unique molecular identifiers was made to individual cDNA molecules. TCRdb called the 5' RACE reads again in MiXCR, with one record for every CDR3 protein. The sample yields tens of thousands of distinct CDR3 sequences, roughly 13% seen once. Germline V lookup: CDR1 SEHNR, CDR2 FQNEAQ (reference sequence). The trim removed 4 bases at V and 2 bases at J, leaving 7 bases unmatched. The CDR3 is 16 amino acids. The origin of this receptor is an adult who was a healthcare worker with PCR-confirmed SARS-CoV-2 infection or an uninfected control (not recorded which). The gene calls are TRBV7-9 and TRBJ2-1, with 8 nucleotides matching TRBD1. The sample comprised whole blood. CDR3 nucleotides: TGTGCCAGCAGCTCGACGGACAGGGAACCCTACAATGAGCAGTTCTTC. Encoded protein: CASSSTDREPYNEQFF.